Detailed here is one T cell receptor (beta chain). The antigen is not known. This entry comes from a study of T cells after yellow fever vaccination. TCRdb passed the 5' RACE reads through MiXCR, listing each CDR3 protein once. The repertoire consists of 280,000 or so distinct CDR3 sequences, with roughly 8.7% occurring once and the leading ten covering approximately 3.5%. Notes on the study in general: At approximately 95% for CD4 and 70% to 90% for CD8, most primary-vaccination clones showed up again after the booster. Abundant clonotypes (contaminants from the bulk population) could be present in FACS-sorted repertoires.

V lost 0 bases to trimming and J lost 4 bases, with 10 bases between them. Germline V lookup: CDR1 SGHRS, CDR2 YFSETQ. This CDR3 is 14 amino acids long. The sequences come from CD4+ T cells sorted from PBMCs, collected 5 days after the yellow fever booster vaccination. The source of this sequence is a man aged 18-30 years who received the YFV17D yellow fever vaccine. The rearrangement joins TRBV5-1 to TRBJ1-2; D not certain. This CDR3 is CASSLVGNPYGYTF. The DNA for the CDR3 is TGCGCCAGCAGCTTGGTCGGGAACCCCTATGGCTACACCTTC.